This T cell receptor beta chain was sequenced for a study of CD8 T cells in ankylosing spondylitis. The CDR3 spans 14 residues. The germline V gene encodes CDR1 SGHTA and CDR2 FQGNSA. The ends lost 3 bases at V and 7 bases at J; junction bases unmatched: 7. From the 5' RACE reads, TCRdb called clonotypes with MiXCR, one entry per CDR3 protein. This sample has around 300,000 distinct CDR3 sequences, with over 12% found just once. This clonotype was seen a few times. Material for sequencing was blood, either unsorted or a sorted T cell fraction (not recorded which). This clonotype originated in a male donor with ankylosing spondylitis or in good health (not recorded which). The chain is built from TRBV7-2 and TRBJ2-7, with 9 bases that match TRBD1. This CDR3 is CASSFNRGLGEQYF. The CDR3 DNA reads TGTGCCAGCAGCTTTAACAGGGGGCTAGGTGAGCAGTACTTC.